The clone carrying this TCR beta chain was seen just once. Germline V gene sequence: CDR1 SGDLS, CDR2 YYNGEE. The CDR3 spans 15 residues. Trimming took off 4 bases at V and 6 bases at J, with 19 bases between the two ends. TCRdb keeps only in-frame clones here, not all; method: immunoSEQ multiplex PCR. This sample has 200,000 to 250,000 clones, with roughly four fifths found just once. This sample stems from a study of blood T cell repertoires in COVID-19. Study details: Whether acute or convalescent, the COVID-19 samples came from the United States, Italy and Spain. Sample material is recorded as cDNA or gDNA derived from T cells, B-cell-depleted T cells, or PBMCs.

Sequencing was performed on peripheral blood. The V gene is TRBV9, the J gene TRBJ1-2, with a possible D match to TRBD1 (6 bases). The clonotype was recovered from a woman older than 75 with COVID-19, enrolled during active disease. CDR3 DNA: TGTGCCAGCAGCCCCCAAACAGGGAAACCCCATGGCTACACCTTC. Its translation is CASSPQTGKPHGYTF. The full variable domain, completed using reference TRBV9 and TRBJ1-2, is DSGVTQTPKHLITATGQRVTLRCSPRSGDLSVYWYQQSLDQGLQFLIQYYNGEERAKGNILERFSAQQFPDLHSELNLSSLELGDSALYFCASSPQTGKPHGYTFGSGTRLTVV.